The next 29 T cell receptor beta chains were all read from a single sample in a study of blood T cell repertoires in COVID-19 (dated by TCRdb to the early 2020s). The protocol used for the library was the immunoSEQ multiplex PCR assay. The source is immuneACCESS, and TCRdb retained only in-frame sequences with V and J called. Part of the clones is not carried over; for the studies checked, unresolved V genes explain less than half of this, and the remainder is unexplained. In this sample the table shows around 200,000 clones, 87% of which occur a single time. The ten largest clones represent about 12% of the sample. Sequencing was done on a sample of peripheral blood. The receptors shown here come from a woman under 30 who had recovered from COVID-19.

The chain's CDR3 is CASSPPSLSGNTEAFF. DNA for the CDR3: TGTGCCAGCTCACCACCGTCCCTGAGCGGGAACACTGAAGCTTTCTTT. This chain links TRBV18 with TRBJ1-1; D is undetermined. The V and J ends lost 0 bases and 1 base respectively, with 12 bases between them. Per germline, CDR1 KGHSH and CDR2 LQKENI. This CDR3 has 16 amino acids.

The chain carries TRBV25-1 and TRBJ2-5; D remains unclear. There are 11 residues in the CDR3. Germline CDR1 and CDR2: MGHDK and SYGVNS. V lost 4 bases and J 5 bases, leaving 5 bases between the germline ends. CDR3 DNA: TGTGCCAGCAGTGCCAGTGAGACCCAGTACTTC. Translation: CASSASETQYF. The full variable domain, in which reference TRBV25-1 and TRBJ2-5 provide the parts outside the CDR3, is EADIYQTPRYLVIGTGKKITLECSQTMGHDKMYWYQQDPGMELHLIHYSYGVNSTEKGDLSSESTVSRIRTEHFPLTLESARPSHTSQYLCASSASETQYFGPGTRLLVL.

The chain recombines TRBV4-3 with TRBJ1-5, with D unresolved. V was clipped by 3 bases and J by 2 bases, with 5 bases between them. Germline values: CDR1 LGHNA, CDR2 YSLEER. The CDR3 is made up of 13 amino acids. The CDR3 nucleotides read TGCGCCAGCAGCCAGGCTGGCAATCAGCCCCAGCATTTT. Encoded protein: CASSQAGNQPQHF.

J is TRBJ2-3 and V is TRBV12-2; the listed D gene, TRBD2, was not tested against the DNA. TRBV12-2 represents a pseudogene. The CDR3 is 16 amino acids. The CDR3: CASRFTTSGRTDTQYF. In DNA, the CDR3 is TGTGCAAGTCGCTTTACCACTAGCGGGAGGACCGATACGCAGTATTTT.

The rearrangement joins TRBV19 to TRBJ2-1; TRBD2 might be the D (5 bases). This CDR3 spans 14 amino acids. CDR1 and CDR2 (germline): LNHDA, SQIVND (reference sequence). Trimming left V 1 base short and J 2 bases short, with 6 bases between. The CDR3 sequence: CASSIVTTYNEQFF. As DNA, the CDR3 is TGTGCCAGTAGTATAGTGACTACCTACAATGAGCAGTTCTTC.

This clone was seen ten or more times. This sequence joins TRBV11-2 and TRBJ2-7; 10 positions agree with TRBD2. Germline CDR1 reads SGHAT; CDR2 reads FQNNGV. The ends lost 0 bases at V and 3 bases at J; junction bases unmatched: 17. CDR3 length equals 20 residues. The CDR3 protein is CASSLDVPGVAGGVRYEQYF. DNA for the CDR3: TGTGCCAGCAGCTTAGATGTACCCGGGGTAGCGGGAGGAGTCCGCTACGAGCAGTACTTC.

This clone has only a few counts. The chain links TRBV6-1 to TRBJ2-7; D possibly corresponds to TRBD1 (6 bases). CDR3 length equals 15 residues. In germline, CDR1 is MNHNS, CDR2 SASEGT. The ends were cut back, 3 bases at V and 0 bases at J, with 12 bases in the middle. CDR3 in amino acids: CASSDRQASSYEQYF. DNA for the CDR3: TGTGCCAGCAGTGATAGACAGGCCAGCTCCTACGAGCAGTACTTC.

This clone was detected a few times. The rearrangement joins TRBV25-1 to TRBJ1-1; 7 positions match TRBD1. This CDR3 is 12 amino acids long. V shed 2 bases and J 7 bases; nucleotides not matched to a gene: 1. The V gene's germline CDR1 is MGHDK and CDR2 SYGVNS. The CDR3 sequence is CASSEGTVEAFF. Written as DNA, the CDR3 is TGTGCCAGCAGTGAAGGGACAGTTGAAGCTTTCTTT.

V is TRBV15 and J is TRBJ1-3; maybe TRBD1 (6 bases). The V gene's germline CDR1 is LNHNV and CDR2 YYDKDF (reference sequence). The germline V and J ends were trimmed by 0 bases and 4 bases, with 10 bases remaining between them. This CDR3 comprises 15 residues. The CDR3 DNA follows: TGTGCCACCAGCAGAGACAGGGGCGCAGGAAACACCATATATTTT. This sequence encodes CATSRDRGAGNTIYF.

The V call is TRBV6-2 or TRBV6-3, the J call TRBJ2-7; possibly TRBD2 for D (6 bases). CDR3 length: 16 residues. V lost 4 bases and J lost 0, with 16 bases in between. From germline, CDR1 is MNHEY and CDR2 SVGEGT. The CDR3 coding sequence is TGTGCCAGCAGTTTCTCGGAGGGGACGAGCTCCTACGAGCAGTACTTC. Amino acid sequence: CASSFSEGTSSYEQYF.

This chain connects TRBV4-2 to TRBJ2-3; unclear D gene. This CDR3 contains 16 residues. From germline, CDR1 is LGHNA and CDR2 YNFKEQ. The germline V and J ends were trimmed by 6 bases and 2 bases, with 18 bases remaining between them. In DNA form, the CDR3 reads TGTGCCAGCAGTGTACACAGTCGCCCAGTCACAGATACGCAGTATTTT. This codes for CASSVHSRPVTDTQYF.

Only a few counts were recorded for this clone. The rearrangement joins TRBV18 to TRBJ1-6, with D possibly TRBD1 on 6 matching bases. This CDR3 has 14 amino acids. V gave up 3 bases and J gave up 5 bases, with 8 bases separating them. CDR1 and CDR2 from the germline V gene are KGHSH and LQKENI. CDR3 in amino acids: CASSPDRNNSPLHF. The CDR3 nucleotides read TGTGCCAGCTCACCGGACAGAAATAATTCACCCCTCCACTTT.

The chain employs TRBV10-1 and TRBJ1-2; tentatively, D is TRBD1 (5 bases). The germline V gene encodes CDR1 WNHNN and CDR2 SYGVQD (reference sequence). The V and J ends lost 7 bases and 2 bases respectively, with 11 bases between them. The CDR3 sequence is 13 residues long. CDR3 sequence: CASTEGRNYGYTF. In DNA, the CDR3 is TGCGCCAGCACGGAGGGGCGAAACTATGGCTACACCTTC.

The DNA of the CDR3 is TGTGCCAGTAGTATCGACAGGAGGGATACGCAGTATTTT. Protein product: CASSIDRRDTQYF. The rearrangement links TRBV19 to TRBJ2-3, with D possibly being TRBD1 (6 bases). Germline lookup yields CDR1 LNHDA and CDR2 SQIVND (reference sequence). The CDR3 is made up of 13 amino acids. Trimming shortened V by 3 bases and J by 6 bases, and 10 bases separated the two germline ends.

The V call is TRBV5-6, the J call TRBJ2-7; 8 nucleotides agree with TRBD1. CDR1 and CDR2 from the germline V gene are SGHDT and YYEEEE. The junction had 6 bases not matched to a gene; V was cut back by 0 bases and J by 7 bases. This CDR3 spans 14 amino acids. In DNA form, the CDR3 reads TGTGCCAGCAGCTTGGGGCAGGGGGCTTGGGAGCAGTACTTC. Encoded protein: CASSLGQGAWEQYF.

This chain uses TRBV4-3 with TRBJ1-1; the D is unclear. CDR3 length: 16 amino acids. The V gene lost 0 bases and the J gene lost 5 bases, with 16 bases spanning the gap. Germline CDR1 LGHNA, CDR2 YSLEER. CDR3 sequence reads: CASSQDSASLRTEAFF. CDR3 DNA: TGCGCCAGCAGCCAAGATTCAGCGTCCCTCAGAACTGAAGCTTTCTTT.

The chain's CDR3 is CASSPGQGPSNSPLHF. As DNA, the CDR3 is TGTGCCAGCTCACCAGGACAGGGGCCCTCTAATTCACCCCTCCACTTT. This chain connects TRBV18 to TRBJ1-6; 9 bases line up with TRBD1. V was pared by 2 bases and J by 6 bases, with 5 bases of the junction left unmatched. Germline values: CDR1 KGHSH, CDR2 LQKENI. The CDR3 length is 16 residues.

V usage is TRBV2 and J usage is TRBJ2-1, with 9 bases aligning to TRBD2. Per germline, CDR1 SNHLY and CDR2 FYNNEI. This CDR3 contains 15 residues. V lost 6 bases to trimming and J lost 2 bases; unmatched junction nucleotides: 5. The CDR3 is CASRATSGAYNEQFF. DNA of the CDR3: TGTGCCAGCAGGGCGACTAGCGGAGCCTACAATGAGCAGTTCTTC.

The chain carries TRBV11-2 and TRBJ1-2; D ambiguous. V dropped 5 bases and J dropped 2 bases, with 9 bases sitting between them. The germline gives CDR1 SGHAT, CDR2 FQNNGV. The CDR3 has 13 residues. DNA of the CDR3: TGTGCCAGCAGCCCCGACACCAACTATGGCTACACCTTC. It translates to CASSPDTNYGYTF.

This chain connects TRBV30 to TRBJ1-5, with 7 bases matching TRBD1. The CDR3 extends over 14 amino acids. J lost 1 base, V lost 4 bases, and 4 bases had no gene match. The germline CDR1 and CDR2 sequences are GTSNPN and SVGIG (reference sequence). The CDR3 reads CAWTDRVSNQPQHF. Written as DNA, the CDR3 is TGTGCCTGGACCGACAGGGTAAGCAATCAGCCCCAGCATTTT.

This clone has just a few counts. The CDR3 loop reads CASSQEEGSYNEQFF. As DNA, the CDR3 is TGCGCCAGCAGCCAAGAAGAGGGTAGTTACAATGAGCAGTTCTTC. This chain joins TRBV4-3 and TRBJ2-1; tentative D call: TRBD2 (5 bases). Per germline, CDR1 LGHNA and CDR2 YSLEER. The CDR3 is made up of 15 amino acids. Trimming shortened V by 0 bases and J by 4 bases, and 10 bases separated the two germline ends.

The V gene is TRBV12-3 or TRBV12-4, the J gene TRBJ1-1; D unresolved. The CDR3 contains 11 residues. V dropped 6 bases and J dropped 7 bases, with 9 bases sitting between them. CDR3 sequence reads: CASSPSGEAFF. CDR3 sequence (DNA): TGTGCCAGCAGCCCTAGTGGTGAAGCTTTCTTT.

This chain joins TRBV4-1 and TRBJ2-1; no reliable D call. V was trimmed by 0 bases and J by 0 bases, leaving 12 bases between them. Germline CDR1 reads MGHRA; CDR2 reads YSYEKL. The CDR3 sequence is 17 residues long. CDR3 DNA: TGCGCCAGCAGCCAAGAACCGGTCACCCACTCCTACAATGAGCAGTTCTTC. This gives the protein CASSQEPVTHSYNEQFF.

The chain links TRBV25-1 to TRBJ2-3; 8 nucleotides align to TRBD1. The J segment lost 5 bases and the V segment lost 3 bases, leaving 10 bases of the junction unmatched. Germline V gives CDR1 MGHDK, CDR2 SYGVNS. The CDR3 has 16 residues. Here the CDR3 reads CASSEGQGAVGDTQYF. CDR3 nucleotide sequence: TGTGCCAGCAGTGAGGGGCAGGGGGCCGTCGGAGATACGCAGTATTTT.

This chain uses TRBV5-1 with TRBJ1-3, with TRBD1 identical over 7 bases. Trimming took 1 base from V and 0 from J; bases not matched to a gene: 4. Per the germline V gene, CDR1 is SGHRS and CDR2 is YFSETQ. The CDR3 is made up of 16 amino acids. CDR3 residues: CASSLTGAVSGNTIYF. The CDR3 region has the DNA TGCGCCAGCAGCTTGACAGGGGCAGTCTCTGGAAACACCATATATTTT.

This chain uses TRBV5-5 with TRBJ2-1; 14 bases fit TRBD2. Per the germline V gene, CDR1 is SGHKS and CDR2 is YYEKEE (reference sequence). The CDR3 extends over 20 amino acids. J lost 6 bases, V lost 4 bases, and 18 bases had no gene match. The CDR3 loop is CASSPRFGRGLAGALNEQFF. As DNA, the CDR3 is TGTGCCAGCAGCCCGAGGTTTGGGAGGGGACTAGCGGGAGCCCTCAATGAGCAGTTCTTC.

This clone was detected once. This chain joins TRBV3-1 (or the pseudogene TRBV3-2) and TRBJ2-3; 11 bases are shared with TRBD2. The ends lost 4 bases at V and 4 bases at J; junction bases unmatched: 7. CDR1 is LGHDT, CDR2 YNNKEL, per germline (reference sequence). This CDR3 has 16 residues. The CDR3 region is CASSPLRLAGPDTQYF. CDR3 DNA: TGTGCCAGCAGCCCACTTAGACTAGCGGGACCAGATACGCAGTATTTT.

This rearrangement joins TRBV12-5 to TRBJ2-5; 9 nucleotides match TRBD2. There are 16 residues in the CDR3. Germline V CDR1 and CDR2: LGHNT, FRNRAP. V dropped 5 bases and J dropped 5; count of bases not matched to a gene: 12. CDR3 sequence reads: CASGRYPGTSWETQYF. The CDR3 DNA reads as TGTGCTAGTGGTCGTTATCCCGGGACTAGCTGGGAGACCCAGTACTTC.

The chain recombines TRBV5-1 with TRBJ1-2, with 9 nucleotides matching TRBD1. The ends lost 4 bases at V and 8 bases at J; junction bases unmatched: 9. This CDR3 region has 14 residues. Per the germline V gene, CDR1 is SGHRS and CDR2 is YFSETQ. The CDR3: CASSGGQGLTGYTF. CDR3 coding DNA: TGCGCCAGCAGCGGGGGACAGGGCCTGACCGGCTACACCTTC.